One T cell receptor (beta chain) is described in this entry. Its antigen remains unknown. These data belong to a study of cytomegalovirus exposure and HLA in healthy donors. The wider study: The study placed less than 90% of its approximately 430 genotyped donors in the Caucasian-associated ancestry cluster. General study findings and limits: There were some public TCRs occurring in many donors, but most TCR sequences were rare. Accurate HLA-A and HLA-B prediction from TCR beta sequences was reported for most subjects.

Per germline, CDR1 ENHRY and CDR2 SYGVKD. Trimming shortened V by 6 bases and J by 0 bases, and 6 bases separated the two germline ends. The CDR3 length is 13 residues. The PCR was carried out with 60 Vbeta primers and 13 Jbeta primers. Profiling relied on immunoSEQ multiplex PCR, and the TCRdb table lists in-frame clones only, not all of them. Here the sample spans 150,000 to 200,000 clones, around 90% being singletons. The V and J genes are TRBV10-3 and TRBJ1-3; D is unresolved. This clonotype was sampled from a woman in her late teens or twenties in good health and CMV-seronegative. The sequenced sample was PBMCs. CDR3 in DNA: TGTGCCATCAGGGACTTCTCTGGAAACACCATATATTTT. It yields the protein CAIRDFSGNTIYF.